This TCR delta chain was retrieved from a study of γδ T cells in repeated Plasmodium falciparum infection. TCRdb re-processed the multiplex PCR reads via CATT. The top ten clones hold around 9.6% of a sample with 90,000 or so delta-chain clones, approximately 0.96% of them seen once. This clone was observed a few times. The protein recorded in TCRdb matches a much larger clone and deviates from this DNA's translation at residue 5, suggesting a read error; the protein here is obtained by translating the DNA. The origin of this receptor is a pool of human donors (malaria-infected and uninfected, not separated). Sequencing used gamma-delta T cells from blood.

DNA for the CDR3: TGTGCTCTGGAGGGAGCAGGGGTGGGGGTCACCGATAAACTCATCTTT. This encodes CALEGAGVGVTDKLIF. The V call is TRDV1, the J call TRDJ1; D perhaps matches TRDD3 (6 bases). TCRdb carries no J gene annotation; the J gene was assigned here by matching the DNA with germline. Trimming stripped 9 bases from V and 1 base from J, with 21 bases between. Germline CDR1 reads TSWWSYY; CDR2 reads QGS. The CDR3 is 16 amino acids.